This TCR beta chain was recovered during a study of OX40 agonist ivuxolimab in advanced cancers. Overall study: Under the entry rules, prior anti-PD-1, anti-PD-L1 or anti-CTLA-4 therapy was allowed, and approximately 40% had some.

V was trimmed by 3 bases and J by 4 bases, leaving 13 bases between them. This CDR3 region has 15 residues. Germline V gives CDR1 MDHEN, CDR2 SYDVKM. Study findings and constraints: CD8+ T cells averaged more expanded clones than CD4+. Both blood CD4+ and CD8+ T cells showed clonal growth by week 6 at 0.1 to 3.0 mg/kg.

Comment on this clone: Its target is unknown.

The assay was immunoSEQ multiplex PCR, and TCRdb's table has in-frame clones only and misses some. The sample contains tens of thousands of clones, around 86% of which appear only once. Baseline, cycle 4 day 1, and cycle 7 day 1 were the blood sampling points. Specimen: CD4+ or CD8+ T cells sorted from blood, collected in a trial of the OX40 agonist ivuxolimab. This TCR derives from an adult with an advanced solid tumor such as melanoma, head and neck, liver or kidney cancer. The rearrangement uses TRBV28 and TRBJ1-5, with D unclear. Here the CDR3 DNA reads TGTGCCAGCAGTTTCCGTCCCGTCCGGAATCAGCCCCAGCATTTT. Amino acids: CASSFRPVRNQPQHF.